Listed here are 24 T cell receptor beta chains from one sample, sequenced in a study of CD8 T cells in ankylosing spondylitis. TCRdb reprocessed the 5' RACE reads with MiXCR, giving one entry per CDR3 protein. The sample comprises approximately 440,000 distinct CDR3 sequences, about 15% of which are singletons, and approximately 1% rests with the top ten. Findings of the study overall: Seemingly characteristic of ankylosing spondylitis blood was a TCR beta motif consisting of several highly homologous variants.

Their antigen targets remain unknown. Sequences were obtained from blood, either unsorted or a sorted T cell fraction (not recorded which). Every receptor here comes from a male donor with ankylosing spondylitis.

This clonotype has ten or more counts. J is TRBJ2-1 and V is TRBV5-1, with a tentative D call TRBD1 (6 bases). The CDR3 runs to 13 residues. Trimming removed 6 bases from V and 10 bases from J, with 17 bases in between. Germline CDR1 SGHRS, CDR2 YFSETQ. The CDR3 nucleotides are TGCGCCAGCAAGATTGAGGGGGTGGACGAGCAGTTCTTC. Protein product: CASKIEGVDEQFF.

The table lists this clonotype with many counts. In DNA, the CDR3 is TGTGCCAGCAGCTTAAACGCAGATACGCAGTATTTT. Translation: CASSLNADTQYF. The chain joins TRBV7-8 to TRBJ2-3, with D hard to call. The ends were cut back, 2 bases at V and 4 bases at J, with 4 bases in the middle. CDR1 is SGHVS, CDR2 FQNEAQ, per germline. CDR3 length equals 12 residues.

This clonotype was found a few times. The chain has TRBV6-1 and TRBJ1-1, with TRBD1 identical over 12 bases. Germline CDR1 is MNHNS and CDR2 is SASEGT. The V gene end was trimmed by 7 bases and the J gene end by 3 bases; junction bases not matched to a gene: 15. This CDR3 region has 18 residues. The DNA for the CDR3 is TGTGCCAGCACCGATCAACGGGACAGGGGGCGCCTATACACTGAAGCTTTCTTT. It yields the protein CASTDQRDRGRLYTEAFF.

This chain uses TRBV12-3 or TRBV12-4 with TRBJ1-5; D is uncertain. Deletions cut 6 bases from V and 6 bases from J, with 9 bases between. CDR3 length: 12 residues. The CDR3 DNA reads TGTGCCAGCAGCGAAGTCCGTCAGCCCCAGCATTTT. It specifies CASSEVRQPQHF.

This rearrangement joins TRBV6-1 to TRBJ1-4, with D unresolved. This CDR3 has 13 residues. V was pared by 8 bases and J by 8 bases, with 15 bases between. In germline, CDR1 is MNHNS, CDR2 SASEGT. The CDR3, as DNA: TGTGCCAGCGGTCTTTCCCCAGGCGAAAAACTGTTTTTT. Protein sequence: CASGLSPGEKLFF.

The gene calls are TRBV20-1 and TRBJ2-1; no firm D call. The ends were cut back, 0 bases at V and 1 base at J, with 13 bases in the middle. The CDR3 extends over 16 amino acids. The germline CDR1 and CDR2 sequences are DFQATT and SNEGSKA (reference sequence). The CDR3 DNA sequence: TGCAGTGCTAGAGATCTCATGGGATGGTCCTACAATGAGCAGTTCTTC. Protein: CSARDLMGWSYNEQFF.

V and J are TRBV2 and TRBJ2-3; D could derive from TRBD1 or TRBD2 (5 bases each). Between the trimmed V and J ends, which lost 6 bases and 6 bases, there was a span of 10 bases. Germline V gene sequence: CDR1 SNHLY, CDR2 FYNNEI. The CDR3 loop spans 12 amino acids. The CDR3 loop is CASSWGFDTQYF. DNA of the CDR3: TGTGCCAGCAGCTGGGGGTTTGATACGCAGTATTTT.

There are a few counts of this clonotype. The genes are TRBV4-1 and TRBJ1-1, with 8 bases that match TRBD1. This CDR3 is 16 amino acids long. Trimming cost V 2 bases and J 0 bases; bases outside gene matches: 5. Germline CDR1 is MGHRA and CDR2 is YSYEKL. CDR3 sequence: CASSQRRTGMNTEAFF. The CDR3 DNA follows: TGCGCCAGCAGCCAAAGGAGGACAGGGATGAACACTGAAGCTTTCTTT.

This clonotype came up a few times. The chain links TRBV10-2 to TRBJ2-3, with a weak D call TRBD2 (7 bases). Germline V CDR1 and CDR2: WSHSY, SAAADI. Between the trimmed V and J ends, which lost 7 bases and 8 bases, there was a span of 25 bases. This CDR3 is built from 16 residues. The DNA of the CDR3 is TGCGCCAGCACCGAGGGGGGTAGCGGGCCCCAAGGTACGCAGTATTTT. The encoded protein is CASTEGGSGPQGTQYF.

This clonotype was detected a few times. This CDR3 is CASSATGAQGTDTQYF. CDR3 DNA: TGTGCCAGCAGCGCCACAGGGGCCCAGGGAACAGATACGCAGTATTTT. The genes are TRBV7-3 and TRBJ2-3; the match to TRBD1 covers 7 bases. CDR3 length: 16 residues. Per germline, CDR1 SGHTA and CDR2 FQGTGA. The ends lost 5 bases at V and 3 bases at J; junction bases unmatched: 11.

The rearrangement uses TRBV6-6 and TRBJ1-2, with a possible D match to TRBD1 (5 bases). The length of the CDR3 is 12 residues. Germline values: CDR1 MNHNY, CDR2 SVGAGI (reference sequence). V lost 4 bases to trimming and J lost 3 bases, with 6 bases between them. In nucleotides, the CDR3 is TGTGCCAGCAGTTGGGGGGACTATGGCTACACCTTC. This encodes CASSWGDYGYTF.

This clonotype was observed a handful of times. V is TRBV9 and J is TRBJ2-2, with a possible D match to TRBD1 (5 bases). Looked up from germline, CDR1 is SGDLS and CDR2 is YYNGEE. Trimming took 0 bases from V and 0 from J, leaving 15 bases between them. The CDR3 spans 18 residues. CDR3: CASSVEMVGQTNTGELFF. The CDR3, as DNA: TGTGCCAGCAGCGTAGAGATGGTCGGACAAACGAACACCGGGGAGCTGTTTTTT.

V gene TRBV27 combines with J gene TRBJ2-1, with a possible D match to TRBD2 (5 bases). This CDR3 has 12 amino acids. The V gene lost 7 bases and the J gene lost 9 bases, with 13 bases spanning the gap. Germline V gene lookup returns CDR1 MNHEY and CDR2 SMNVEV (reference sequence). CDR3 protein: CASNHRGGEQFF. In DNA form, the CDR3 reads TGTGCCAGCAATCACCGAGGAGGTGAGCAGTTCTTC.

The V and J genes are TRBV2 and TRBJ2-3, with TRBD2 matching 11 bases. Germline lookup yields CDR1 SNHLY and CDR2 FYNNEI. This CDR3 has 17 residues. The V gene end was trimmed by 3 bases and the J gene end by 6 bases; junction bases not matched to a gene: 11. The CDR3 sequence is CASSEGFTSGGLDTQYF. The DNA for the CDR3 is TGTGCCAGCAGTGAGGGTTTCACTAGCGGGGGTTTGGATACGCAGTATTTT.

The table lists this clonotype with a few counts. The CDR3 sequence is CASSFVRPSTDTQYF. CDR3 nucleotides: TGTGCCAGCAGCTTCGTTCGGCCTAGCACAGATACGCAGTATTTT. The chain has TRBV5-6 and TRBJ2-3; D remains ambiguous. CDR1 and CDR2 from the germline V gene are SGHDT and YYEEEE. This CDR3 has 15 amino acids. V was cut by 2 bases and J by 0 bases, with 10 bases left in between.

The chain joins TRBV20-1 to TRBJ2-7; D perhaps matches TRBD1 (7 bases). Trimming shortened V by 2 bases and J by 2 bases, and 13 bases separated the two germline ends. CDR3 length equals 14 residues. Germline CDR1 and CDR2: DFQATT and SNEGSKA (reference sequence). The CDR3 protein is CSARWRGPAYEQYF. CDR3 sequence (DNA): TGCAGTGCTAGATGGAGGGGGCCTGCCTACGAGCAGTACTTC.

This chain links TRBV7-9 with TRBJ1-1; a weak D match, TRBD1 (5 bases). Germline values: CDR1 SEHNR, CDR2 FQNEAQ (reference sequence). CDR3 length equals 11 residues. Trimming stripped 7 bases from V and 8 bases from J, with 11 bases between. The DNA for the CDR3 is TGTGCCAGCATTGAGGGGTTCGAAGCTTTCTTT. Its protein is CASIEGFEAFF. The complete variable domain, with remaining parts taken from reference TRBV7-9 and TRBJ1-1, reads DTGVSQNPRHKITKRGQNVTFRCDPISEHNRLYWYRQTLGQGPEFLTYFQNEAQLEKSRLLSDRFSAERPKGSFSTLEIQRTEQGDSAMYLCASIEGFEAFFGQGTRLTVV.

A few counts support this clonotype. The CDR3 reads CASSFSKASGMYEQYF. The CDR3 DNA sequence: TGTGCCAGCAGTTTCTCCAAGGCTAGCGGGATGTACGAGCAGTACTTC. The gene calls are TRBV27 and TRBJ2-7; 9 bases are a match to TRBD2. V dropped 3 bases and J dropped 4; count of bases not matched to a gene: 10. This CDR3 region has 16 residues. CDR1 is MNHEY, CDR2 SMNVEV, per germline (reference sequence).

The sample holds many counts of this clonotype. The chain carries TRBV10-3 and TRBJ2-5; tentative D call: TRBD2 (6 bases). Per germline, CDR1 ENHRY and CDR2 SYGVKD. The CDR3 is 13 amino acids. The V and J ends lost 7 bases and 5 bases respectively, with 14 bases between them. The CDR3 nucleotides read TGTGCCATCATGGCCCCCGGGGGTGAGACCCAGTACTTC. Its protein product is CAIMAPGGETQYF.

The chain uses TRBV12-3 or TRBV12-4 and TRBJ1-1; D possibly corresponds to TRBD1 (5 bases). V was shortened by 5 bases and J by 6 bases, with 16 bases between the two germline ends. CDR3 length: 14 amino acids. The chain's CDR3 is CASSLLQGVSEAFF. CDR3 in DNA: TGTGCCAGCAGTCTCCTCCAGGGAGTATCTGAAGCTTTCTTT.

The chain joins TRBV5-1 to TRBJ2-3; D is uncertain. From germline, CDR1 is SGHRS and CDR2 YFSETQ. Trimming shortened V by 0 bases and J by 4 bases, and 12 bases separated the two germline ends. The CDR3 contains 15 residues. CDR3 region: CASSLDGLGADTQYF. For the CDR3, the DNA is TGCGCCAGCAGCTTGGATGGCCTTGGGGCAGATACGCAGTATTTT. Drawing the rest from reference TRBV5-1 and TRBJ2-3, the complete variable domain is KAGVTQTPRYLIKTRGQQVTLSCSPISGHRSVSWYQQTPGQGLQFLFEYFSETQRNKGNFPGRFSGRQFSNSRSEMNVSTLELGDSALYLCASSLDGLGADTQYFGPGTRLTVL.

This chain's CDR3 is CASSAGLAGGGSGANVLTF. The DNA of the CDR3 is TGTGCCAGCAGCGCCGGACTAGCGGGAGGTGGCTCTGGGGCCAACGTCCTGACTTTC. V and J are TRBV9 and TRBJ2-6, with TRBD2 identical over 14 bases. Germline V gene data show CDR1 as SGDLS and CDR2 as YYNGEE. This CDR3 comprises 19 residues. Losses at the gene ends were 3 bases for V and 0 bases for J; bases not matched to a gene: 5.

The chain couples TRBV24-1 to TRBJ2-1; TRBD2 agrees at 11 bases. The CDR3 sequence is 15 residues long. The V segment lost 5 bases and the J segment 2 bases; nucleotides outside the gene matches: 1. Germline loops: CDR1 KGHDR, CDR2 SFDVKD. CDR3 protein: CATSVAGGPYNEQFF. The CDR3 bases are TGTGCCACCAGTGTAGCGGGAGGGCCCTACAATGAGCAGTTCTTC.

The chain is built from TRBV2 and TRBJ2-7; TRBD1 aligns across 9 bases. V dropped 7 bases and J dropped 4; count of bases not matched to a gene: 5. From germline, CDR1 is SNHLY and CDR2 FYNNEI. This CDR3 comprises 13 residues. In DNA form, the CDR3 reads TGTGCCAGCATGTGGGGACAGGGTTACGAGCAGTACTTC. Its protein is CASMWGQGYEQYF.